What follows describes a single T cell receptor beta chain. The source of the sample is a study of blood T cells in healthy people across ages. Sample-barcoded 5' priming and a J-beta primer mix drove a second PCR of roughly 7 to 11 cycles. Every sample gave at least 2.5 million paired-end reads containing CDR3. TCRdb independently ran MiXCR on the 5' RACE reads; one entry per CDR3 protein. The sample shows about 810,000 distinct CDR3 sequences, 30% to 45% of them seen only once. Trimming left V 1 base short and J 2 bases short, with 9 bases between. The germline V gene has CDR1 LGHNA and CDR2 YNFKEQ. There are 15 residues in the CDR3.

This receptor was obtained from a man aged 18-30 years in good health. This chain uses TRBV4-2 with TRBJ1-5; D uncertain. The sample consisted of blood. The chain's CDR3 is CASSQVGSGNQPQHF. In DNA form, the CDR3 reads TGTGCCAGCAGCCAAGTGGGGTCGGGCAATCAGCCCCAGCATTTT.